This TCR beta chain was captured by sequencing in a study of T cells and copy number aberrations in small-cell lung cancer. Whole-study results and caveats: Between about 79.9-97.7% of clones were confined to one tumor region.

The CDR3 contains 12 residues. From germline, CDR1 is KGHSH and CDR2 LQKENI. Trimming stripped 3 bases from V and 4 bases from J, with 6 bases between. The assay was immunoSEQ multiplex PCR, and TCRdb's table has in-frame clones only and misses some. The sample lists under 7,000 clones, 60% to 80% occurring once. Note on this clone: Antigen specificity is unknown.

This clonotype was obtained from a man aged 45-65 years with small cell lung cancer. Sequencing was performed on tumor tissue. The V gene is TRBV18, the J gene TRBJ1-1, with D hard to call. DNA of the CDR3: TGTGCCAGCTCACCCAGTATCACTGAAGCTTTCTTT. Translation: CASSPSITEAFF.